This T cell receptor beta chain was recorded in a study of T-cell reconstitution after alpha-beta-depleted transplantation in children. Study results and limitations: Where alpha-beta T cells came from about two months after transplant was reportedly several hundred expanded graft clones.

TCRbeta library preparation incorporated unique molecular identifiers. TCRdb fed the PCR reads into MiXCR, producing one record per CDR3 protein. Of fewer than 750,000 distinct CDR3 sequences listed, more than 20% are singletons. CDR1 and CDR2 (germline): SEHNR, FQNEAQ (reference sequence). V lost 4 bases to trimming and J lost 4 bases, with 13 bases between them. The CDR3 consists of 14 residues. A note on this clonotype: Antigen: not known.

The sequencing here drew on PBMCs, mostly from graft donor cells, taken 360 days after TCRalphabeta/CD19-depleted stem cell transplant. This TCR was recovered from a boy younger than two who had a stem cell transplant for acute myeloid leukemia, so the T cells may come from the graft donor. The chain combines TRBV7-9 with TRBJ2-5, with no clear D. CDR3 in DNA: TGTGCCAGCAGCTGGTCCAAAAGGCGAGAGACCCAGTACTTC. It encodes CASSWSKRRETQYF. Full variable domain (missing parts from reference TRBV7-9 and TRBJ2-5): DTGVSQNPRHKITKRGQNVTFRCDPISEHNRLYWYRQTLGQGPEFLTYFQNEAQLEKSRLLSDRFSAERPKGSFSTLEIQRTEQGDSAMYLCASSWSKRRETQYFGPGTRLLVL.